Each of the 23 T cell receptor beta chains below was sequenced from the same sample in a study of Ad26.COV2.S vaccination and SARS-CoV-2 variants. Measured with immunoSEQ multiplex PCR; TCRdb has only the in-frame clones, and not every one. This sample yields roughly 250,000 clones, of which around nine tenths are seen a single time; under 3% belongs to the top ten. Noted treatment: over 15 received Ad26.COV2.S at low or high dose, single or two shots; 5 received placebo; per-sample allocation not given. Samples were taken on day 63 after the first vaccine or placebo injection. Sample: peripheral blood, taken in a trial of Ad26.COV2.S vaccine versus placebo. These receptors originate from a person aged 18-60 years who received the Ad26.COV2.S COVID-19 vaccine or a placebo.

This clone was detected only once. The chain uses TRBV19 and TRBJ1-2; D is uncertain. Germline V gene data show CDR1 as LNHDA and CDR2 as SQIVND (reference sequence). The CDR3 spans 13 residues. Trimming removed 4 bases from V and 0 bases from J, with 6 bases in between. DNA of the CDR3: TGTGCCAGTAGTACGCCTCCTAACTATGGCTACACCTTC. Translation: CASSTPPNYGYTF. Using reference TRBV19 and TRBJ1-2 for the parts outside the CDR3, the full variable domain is DGGITQSPKYLFRKEGQNVTLSCEQNLNHDAMYWYRQDPGQGLRLIYYSQIVNDFQKGDIAEGYSVSREKKESFPLTVTSAQKNPTAFYLCASSTPPNYGYTFGSGTRLTVV.

Points on this clone: One end of the junction fails to match germline, which may point to a read error. The gene calls are TRBV20-1 and TRBJ1-4; 9 nucleotides line up with TRBD1. This CDR3 comprises 11 residues. Germline V CDR1 and CDR2: DFQATT, SNEGSKA (reference sequence). The CDR3 region is CSARTRDRVIF. DNA of the CDR3: TGCAGTGCTAGGACCCGGGACAGGGTAATTTTT.

V and J are TRBV6-6 and TRBJ2-3; D is ambiguous. The germline CDR1 and CDR2 sequences are MNHNY and SVGAGI (reference sequence). With 8 bases removed from V and 5 bases from J, the gap between germline ends came to 11 bases. This CDR3 is 12 amino acids long. In DNA form, the CDR3 reads TGTGCCAGCGGACCGCTTAAAGATACGCAGTATTTT. Its protein is CASGPLKDTQYF.

This clone appeared once. The chain has TRBV20-1 and TRBJ2-7; D is unclear. The CDR3 totals 12 residues. Germline CDR1 DFQATT, CDR2 SNEGSKA (reference sequence). Trimming left V 3 bases short and J 9 bases short, with 15 bases between. In DNA form, the CDR3 reads TGCAGTGCTAGTACGCCCTCATTTGGGCAGTACTTC. Translation: CSASTPSFGQYF.

This chain uses TRBV7-2 with TRBJ2-7; 9 positions agree with TRBD2. Germline V gene lookup returns CDR1 SGHTA and CDR2 FQGNSA. This CDR3 has 15 amino acids. V shed 7 bases, J shed 0 bases, and the junction held 7 bases outside the gene matches. CDR3 bases: TGTGCCAGCACCCTAAGCGGGGGGAACTCCTACGAGCAGTACTTC. Translation: CASTLSGGNSYEQYF.

This clone was counted a single time. The gene calls are TRBV6-5 and TRBJ2-3; maybe TRBD2 (6 bases). The length of the CDR3 is 13 residues. V was cut by 5 bases and J by 3 bases, with 9 bases left in between. CDR1 and CDR2 from the germline V gene are MNHEY and SVGAGI. The CDR3: CASSRGLTDTQYF. CDR3 nucleotides: TGTGCCAGCAGTAGGGGACTTACAGATACGCAGTATTTT.

The CDR3 DNA reads TGCGCCAGCAGCCAACCTCTCGGAGTGAACACTGAAGCTTTCTTT. The encoded protein is CASSQPLGVNTEAFF. The chain combines TRBV4-1 with TRBJ1-1, with D uncertain. The V gene's germline CDR1 is MGHRA and CDR2 YSYEKL. This CDR3 region has 15 residues. Trimming took 2 bases from V and 0 from J, leaving 10 bases between them.

V usage is TRBV6-5 and J usage is TRBJ1-2; TRBD1 matches 7 bases. The CDR3 is 13 amino acids. V lost 7 bases and J lost 5; bases outside the gene matches: 7. Looked up from germline, CDR1 is MNHEY and CDR2 is SVGAGI. The CDR3 bases are TGTGCCAGCACGGACAGGTCGGGATATGGCTACACCTTC. This encodes CASTDRSGYGYTF.

V and J are TRBV15 and TRBJ2-1; tentatively, D is TRBD2 (6 bases). There are 15 residues in the CDR3. Between the trimmed V and J ends, which lost 1 base and 5 bases, there was a span of 12 bases. Germline CDR1 LNHNV, CDR2 YYDKDF (reference sequence). CDR3 sequence reads: CATSRGREPHNEQFF. The CDR3 coding sequence is TGTGCCACCAGCAGAGGACGGGAGCCCCACAATGAGCAGTTCTTC.

CDR3 sequence (DNA): TGTGCCAGCAGTCCATTCCAGGACAGGGGAGCTTTCTTT. This encodes CASSPFQDRGAFF. This chain joins TRBV6-5 and TRBJ1-1; 9 positions agree with TRBD1. V gave up 5 bases and J gave up 10 bases; unmatched junction bases: 8. The CDR3 has 13 amino acids. Germline V gene data show CDR1 as MNHEY and CDR2 as SVGAGI.

The V call is TRBV13, the J call TRBJ2-1; 11 nucleotides match TRBD2. Germline trimming cut 0 bases from V and 6 bases from J; bases unmatched to any gene: 1. This CDR3 contains 15 residues. CDR1 PRHDT and CDR2 FYEKMQ come from the germline V gene (reference sequence). CDR3 region: CASSLGLAGGNEQFF. The CDR3 coding sequence is TGTGCCAGCAGCTTAGGGCTAGCGGGAGGCAATGAGCAGTTCTTC.

This sequence joins TRBV5-4 and TRBJ1-4, with 7 bases that match TRBD1. Unmatched junction bases numbered 4, after V lost 0 bases and J lost 8 bases. This CDR3 region has 14 residues. Germline V gene sequence: CDR1 SGHNT, CDR2 YYREEE (reference sequence). CDR3 protein: CASSLAGGEEKLFF. The DNA for the CDR3 is TGTGCCAGCAGCTTGGCAGGGGGTGAGGAAAAACTGTTTTTT.

V and J are TRBV4-1 and TRBJ1-2; the D is unclear. Trimming left V 3 bases short and J 0 bases short, with 11 bases between. There are 15 residues in the CDR3. Germline V gene data show CDR1 as MGHRA and CDR2 as YSYEKL. Written as DNA, the CDR3 is TGCGCCAGCAGCCACCGGACGGGAGCTAACTATGGCTACACCTTC. Translated: CASSHRTGANYGYTF.

The rearrangement links TRBV27 to TRBJ2-1; no definite D call. The CDR3 is made up of 12 amino acids. Germline-derived CDR1 and CDR2 are MNHEY and SMNVEV (reference sequence). Between the trimmed V and J ends, which lost 6 bases and 13 bases, there was a span of 16 bases. The CDR3 region has the DNA TGTGCCAGCAGCCCCGGGCCGTTTGAACAGTTCTTC. Translation: CASSPGPFEQFF.

The genes are TRBV9 and TRBJ2-1; tentatively, D is TRBD2 (5 bases). The germline V gene encodes CDR1 SGDLS and CDR2 YYNGEE. CDR3 length: 16 residues. V gave up 0 bases and J gave up 5 bases, with 15 bases separating them. The CDR3 sequence: CASSVGSGGVDNEQFF. The CDR3 DNA reads as TGTGCCAGCAGCGTAGGGAGCGGCGGAGTCGACAATGAGCAGTTCTTC.

The chain combines TRBV2 with TRBJ2-3; 7 bases agree with TRBD2. Trimming took 3 bases from V and 5 from J; bases not matched to a gene: 14. The germline CDR1 and CDR2 sequences are SNHLY and FYNNEI. The CDR3 is made up of 17 amino acids. As DNA, the CDR3 is TGTGCCAGCAGTGATGGGGAGAGCGGGAACGTTGGAGATACGCAGTATTTT. Translating it yields CASSDGESGNVGDTQYF.

The rearrangement uses TRBV7-9 and TRBJ2-7, with D possibly being TRBD1 or TRBD2 (7 bases each). Trimming left V 5 bases short and J 4 bases short, with 18 bases between. This CDR3 is built from 15 residues. Germline V CDR1 and CDR2: SEHNR, FQNEAQ (reference sequence). CDR3 in DNA: TGTGCCAGCAGCCCCTACCAGGGGGGGGGATACGAGCAGTACTTC. Translation: CASSPYQGGGYEQYF.

The genes are TRBV7-9 and TRBJ1-1; D gene uncertain. Germline loops: CDR1 SEHNR, CDR2 FQNEAQ (reference sequence). This CDR3 is built from 15 residues. Trimming took off 4 bases at V and 2 bases at J, with 14 bases between the two ends. CDR3 DNA: TGTGCCAGCAGCTCCCCTGGACTAGCCAACACTGAAGCTTTCTTT. It is translated as CASSSPGLANTEAFF.

The J gene is TRBJ1-4, the V gene TRBV6-5; 12 bases line up with TRBD1. The CDR3 length is 13 residues. Germline V gene lookup returns CDR1 MNHEY and CDR2 SVGAGI. V lost 7 bases, J lost 10 bases, and 4 bases stayed unmatched. The CDR3 DNA follows: TGTGCCAGCACGGGACAGGGGGCCGGAAAACTGTTTTTT. Translation gives CASTGQGAGKLFF.

In its sample, this clone was seen once. The V call is TRBV9, the J call TRBJ2-1; 7 bases match TRBD1. Germline V gene data show CDR1 as SGDLS and CDR2 as YYNGEE. The CDR3 runs to 14 residues. Unmatched junction bases numbered 7, after V lost 4 bases and J lost 6 bases. The CDR3 coding sequence is TGTGCCAGCAGCACCGGGACAGTCGGCAATGAGCAGTTCTTC. This encodes CASSTGTVGNEQFF.

This chain links TRBV7-9 with TRBJ2-5; D gene uncertain. V was pared by 3 bases and J by 5 bases, with 1 base between. This CDR3 spans 10 amino acids. Germline CDR1 SEHNR, CDR2 FQNEAQ (reference sequence). CDR3 in amino acids: CASSLETQYF. The DNA of the CDR3 is TGTGCCAGCAGCTTGGAGACCCAGTACTTC.

This chain links TRBV15 with TRBJ2-1, with 7 bases fitting TRBD2. Germline V lookup: CDR1 LNHNV, CDR2 YYDKDF (reference sequence). The CDR3 extends over 17 amino acids. The J segment lost 0 bases and the V segment lost 3 bases, leaving 8 bases of the junction unmatched. The CDR3 loop reads CATSRKTSQSSYNEQFF. For the CDR3, the DNA is TGTGCCACCAGCAGGAAGACTAGCCAAAGCTCCTACAATGAGCAGTTCTTC.

The chain is built from TRBV9 and TRBJ2-1; 11 nucleotides match TRBD2. This CDR3 is built from 15 residues. Germline CDR1 reads SGDLS; CDR2 reads YYNGEE. V lost 3 bases to trimming and J lost 4 bases; unmatched junction nucleotides: 3. The CDR3, as DNA: TGTGCCAGCAGCGCTAGCGGGGGGTTTTACAATGAGCAGTTCTTC. Translation: CASSASGGFYNEQFF. Using reference TRBV9 and TRBJ2-1 for the parts outside the CDR3, the full variable domain is DSGVTQTPKHLITATGQRVTLRCSPRSGDLSVYWYQQSLDQGLQFLIQYYNGEERAKGNILERFSAQQFPDLHSELNLSSLELGDSALYFCASSASGGFYNEQFFGPGTRLTVL.